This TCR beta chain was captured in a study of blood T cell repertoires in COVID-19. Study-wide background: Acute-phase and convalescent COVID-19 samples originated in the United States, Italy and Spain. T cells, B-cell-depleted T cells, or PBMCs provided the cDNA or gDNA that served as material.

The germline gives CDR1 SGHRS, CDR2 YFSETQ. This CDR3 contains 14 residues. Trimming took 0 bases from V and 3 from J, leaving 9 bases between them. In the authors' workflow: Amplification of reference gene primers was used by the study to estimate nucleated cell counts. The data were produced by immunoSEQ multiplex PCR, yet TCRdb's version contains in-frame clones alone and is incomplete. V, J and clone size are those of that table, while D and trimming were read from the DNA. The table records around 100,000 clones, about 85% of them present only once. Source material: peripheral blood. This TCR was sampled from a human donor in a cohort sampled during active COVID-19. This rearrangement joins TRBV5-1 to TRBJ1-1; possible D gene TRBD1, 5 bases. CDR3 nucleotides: TGCGCCAGCAGCTTGGATGGCAGGGACACTGAAGCTTTCTTT. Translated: CASSLDGRDTEAFF.